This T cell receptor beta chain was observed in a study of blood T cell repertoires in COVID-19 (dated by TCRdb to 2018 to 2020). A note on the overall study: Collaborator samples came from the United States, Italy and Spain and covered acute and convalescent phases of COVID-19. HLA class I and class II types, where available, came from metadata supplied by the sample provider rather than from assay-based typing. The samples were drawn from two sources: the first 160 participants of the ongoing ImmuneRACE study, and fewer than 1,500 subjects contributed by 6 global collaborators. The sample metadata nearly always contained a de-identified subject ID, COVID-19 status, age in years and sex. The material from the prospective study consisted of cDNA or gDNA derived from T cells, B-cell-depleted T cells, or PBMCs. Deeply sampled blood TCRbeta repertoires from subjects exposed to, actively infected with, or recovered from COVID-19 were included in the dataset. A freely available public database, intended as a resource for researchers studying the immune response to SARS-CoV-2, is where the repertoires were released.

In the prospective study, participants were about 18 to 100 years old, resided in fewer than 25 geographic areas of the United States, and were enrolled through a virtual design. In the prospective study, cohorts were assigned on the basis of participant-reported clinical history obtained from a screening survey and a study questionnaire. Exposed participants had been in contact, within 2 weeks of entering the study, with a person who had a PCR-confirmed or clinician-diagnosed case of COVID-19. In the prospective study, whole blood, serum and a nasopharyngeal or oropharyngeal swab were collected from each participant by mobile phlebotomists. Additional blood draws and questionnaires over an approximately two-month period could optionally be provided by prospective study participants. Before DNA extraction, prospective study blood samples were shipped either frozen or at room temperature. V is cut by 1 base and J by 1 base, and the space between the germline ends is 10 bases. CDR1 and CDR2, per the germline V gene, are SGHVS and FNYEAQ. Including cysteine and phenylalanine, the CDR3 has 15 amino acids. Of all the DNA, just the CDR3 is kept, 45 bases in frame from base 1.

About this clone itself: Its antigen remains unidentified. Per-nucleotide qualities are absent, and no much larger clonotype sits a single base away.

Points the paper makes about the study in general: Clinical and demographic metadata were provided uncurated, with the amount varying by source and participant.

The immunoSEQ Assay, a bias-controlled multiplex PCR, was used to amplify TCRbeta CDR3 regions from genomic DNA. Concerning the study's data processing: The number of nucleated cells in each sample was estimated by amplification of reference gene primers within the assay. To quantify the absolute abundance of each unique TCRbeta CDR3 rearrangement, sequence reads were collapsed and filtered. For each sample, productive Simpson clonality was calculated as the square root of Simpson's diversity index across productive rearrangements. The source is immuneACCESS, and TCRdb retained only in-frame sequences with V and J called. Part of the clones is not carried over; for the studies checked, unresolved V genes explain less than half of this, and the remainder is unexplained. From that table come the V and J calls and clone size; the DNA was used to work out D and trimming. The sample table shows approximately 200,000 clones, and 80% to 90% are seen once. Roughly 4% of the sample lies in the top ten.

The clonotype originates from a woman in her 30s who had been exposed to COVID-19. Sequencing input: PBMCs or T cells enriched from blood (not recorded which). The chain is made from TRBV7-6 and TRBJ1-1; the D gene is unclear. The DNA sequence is TGTGCCAGCAGCTTAGGAGCTAGCCCGAACACTGAAGCTTTCTTT. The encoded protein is CASSLGASPNTEAFF. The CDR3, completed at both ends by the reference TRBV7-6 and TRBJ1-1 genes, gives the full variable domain GAGVSQSPRYKVTKRGQDVALRCDPISGHVSLYWYRQALGQGPEFLTYFNYEAQQDKSGLPNDRFSAERPEGSISTLTIQRTEQRDSAMYRCASSLGASPNTEAFFGQGTRLTVV.